Below, 18 T cell receptor beta chains from the same sample are listed, as sequenced in a study of shared clonotypes between healthy human individuals. Only in-frame clones appear in the TCRdb table, and some are missing; sequencing was by immunoSEQ multiplex PCR. The repertoire holds 450,000 to 500,000 clones, about 78% seen once, with around 11% in the top ten. Sequencing input: PBMCs. The receptors here all came from a woman aged 40 to 50 in good health. Some clones in this sample may be carry-over from other donors' samples.

The chain uses TRBV5-6 and TRBJ2-1, with 9 bases matching TRBD2. The CDR3 is 15 residues long. Germline V gene lookup returns CDR1 SGHDT and CDR2 YYEEEE. Trimming took 4 bases from V and 6 from J; bases not matched to a gene: 8. The CDR3 region has the DNA TGTGCCAGCAGCCCCATGGTAGCGGGAGTCAATGAGCAGTTCTTC. Its translation is CASSPMVAGVNEQFF.

This clone was picked up a small number of times. With only one base between it and a far larger clone, this is likely a read error. The CDR3: CASSALRQGSGGYAF. CDR3 DNA sequence: TGTGCCAGCAGTGCCCTCCGACAGGGGTCGGGAGGCTACGCCTTC. V gene TRBV27 combines with J gene TRBJ1-2; 8 bases are a match to TRBD1. The CDR3 runs 15 residues. Germline CDR1 is MNHEY and CDR2 is SMNVEV (reference sequence).

The chain has TRBV7-9 and TRBJ1-1, with 9 bases identical to TRBD1. The CDR3 has 15 residues. Germline V lookup: CDR1 SEHNR, CDR2 FQNEAQ (reference sequence). The junction had 6 bases not matched to a gene; V was cut back by 3 bases and J by 4 bases. The CDR3: CASSFPQGAGTEAFF. CDR3 sequence (DNA): TGTGCCAGCAGCTTTCCACAGGGGGCCGGCACTGAAGCTTTCTTT.

The chain employs TRBV7-9 and TRBJ1-5, with a tentative D call TRBD1 (5 bases). Trimming cost V 4 bases and J 5 bases, with 9 bases left between them. The CDR3 has 13 amino acids. CDR1 is SEHNR and CDR2 is FQNEAQ in the germline V gene (reference sequence). The CDR3 protein is CASSSGPHQPQHF. As DNA, the CDR3 is TGTGCCAGCAGCTCGGGGCCCCATCAGCCCCAGCATTTT.

This rearrangement joins TRBV5-6 to TRBJ1-2; 7 bases align to TRBD1. CDR1 and CDR2 (germline): SGHDT, YYEEEE. This CDR3 spans 13 amino acids. The junction had 8 bases not matched to a gene; V was cut back by 4 bases and J by 8 bases. The CDR3 region has the DNA TGTGCCAGCAGCCCGGGGACAGACTTAGGCTACACCTTC. Its protein product is CASSPGTDLGYTF.

This chain joins TRBV18 and TRBJ2-5, with 7 bases that match TRBD1. The V segment lost 3 bases and the J segment 4 bases; nucleotides outside the gene matches: 2. The CDR3 runs to 13 residues. Germline V gene sequence: CDR1 KGHSH, CDR2 LQKENI. This CDR3 reads CASSPSGGETQYF. DNA of the CDR3: TGTGCCAGCTCACCTTCAGGGGGAGAGACCCAGTACTTC.

The rearrangement links TRBV7-8 to TRBJ2-3; D is possibly TRBD1 (6 bases). Germline V CDR1 and CDR2: SGHVS, FQNEAQ. The V and J ends lost 5 bases and 3 bases respectively, with 9 bases between them. The CDR3 is 13 residues long. The CDR3 loop reads CASSQTGTDTQYF. CDR3 bases: TGTGCCAGCAGCCAGACAGGAACAGATACGCAGTATTTT.

The J gene is TRBJ1-4, the V gene TRBV7-9; D is possibly TRBD1 (6 bases). This CDR3 spans 16 amino acids. Looked up from germline, CDR1 is SEHNR and CDR2 is FQNEAQ (reference sequence). Between the trimmed V and J ends, which lost 7 bases and 2 bases, there was a span of 17 bases. The CDR3 region is CASNQGFGTTNEKLFF. In DNA form, the CDR3 reads TGTGCCAGCAACCAGGGGTTCGGCACGACTAATGAAAAACTGTTTTTT.

V and J are TRBV11-2 and TRBJ1-5; D gene ambiguous. Trimming shortened V by 2 bases and J by 6 bases, and 8 bases separated the two germline ends. Germline CDR1 SGHAT, CDR2 FQNNGV. The CDR3 covers 13 residues. CDR3 bases: TGTGCCAGCAGCTTATCGAGCGGTCAGCCCCAGCATTTT. This translates into CASSLSSGQPQHF. Using reference TRBV11-2 and TRBJ1-5 for the parts outside the CDR3, the full variable domain is EAGVAQSPRYKIIEKRQSVAFWCNPISGHATLYWYQQILGQGPKLLIQFQNNGVVDDSQLPKDRFSAERLKGVDSTLKIQPAKLEDSAVYLCASSLSSGQPQHFGDGTRLSIL.

This rearrangement joins TRBV5-4 to TRBJ2-5, with 11 bases aligning to TRBD1. V dropped 4 bases and J dropped 2; count of bases not matched to a gene: 4. Germline V lookup: CDR1 SGHNT, CDR2 YYREEE (reference sequence). The CDR3 runs 15 residues. The CDR3 nucleotides are TGTGCCAGCAGCCGGGACAGGGGGACACAAGAGACCCAGTACTTC. It is translated as CASSRDRGTQETQYF.

The rearrangement joins TRBV20-1 to TRBJ2-1; D not certain. The CDR3 has 11 residues. Looked up from germline, CDR1 is DFQATT and CDR2 is SNEGSKA (reference sequence). V gave up 3 bases and J gave up 9 bases, with 9 bases separating them. The CDR3: CSASASREQFF. CDR3 coding DNA: TGCAGTGCTAGCGCGAGCCGTGAGCAGTTCTTC.

The chain recombines TRBV6-6 with TRBJ1-5; TRBD1 matches 11 bases. Germline V gene data show CDR1 as MNHNY and CDR2 as SVGAGI (reference sequence). This CDR3 comprises 16 residues. Trimming at V came to 5 bases and at J to 1 base, leaving 4 bases not matched to a gene. The CDR3 loop is CASSGQGAVSNQPQHF. In DNA, the CDR3 is TGTGCCAGCAGTGGACAGGGGGCTGTAAGCAATCAGCCCCAGCATTTT.

The rearrangement links TRBV11-3 to TRBJ2-1; 7 bases match TRBD1. CDR3 size: 15 residues. With V trimmed by 3 bases and J by 7 bases, 9 bases remained unmatched. CDR1 is SGHNT and CDR2 is YENEEA in the germline V gene. In nucleotides, the CDR3 is TGTGCCAGCAGCTTCACGAGGACAGGCGGGAATGAGCAGTTCTTC. Its protein is CASSFTRTGGNEQFF.

The rearrangement uses TRBV29-1 and TRBJ2-7; 8 bases map to TRBD2. After removal of 4 bases from V and 3 bases from J, the junction contained 11 bases not matched to a gene. CDR1 SQVTM and CDR2 ANQGSEA come from the germline V gene. This CDR3 comprises 15 residues. CDR3 protein: CSVGVGREAGYEQYF. DNA of the CDR3: TGCAGCGTTGGGGTTGGGCGGGAGGCGGGCTACGAGCAGTACTTC.

The chain uses TRBV5-1 and TRBJ2-1; 8 bases are a match to TRBD2. Germline assignment: CDR1 SGHRS and CDR2 YFSETQ. This CDR3 region has 14 residues. Trimming cost V 4 bases and J 5 bases; bases outside gene matches: 5. In nucleotides, the CDR3 is TGCGCCAGCAGCGGGGGACTAGTCCACAATGAGCAGTTCTTC. Its protein product is CASSGGLVHNEQFF.

The rearrangement uses TRBV10-3 and TRBJ2-5; TRBD1 agrees at 9 bases. The junction had 7 bases not matched to a gene; V was cut back by 7 bases and J by 4 bases. The germline V gene has CDR1 ENHRY and CDR2 SYGVKD. This CDR3 has 14 amino acids. The CDR3 DNA reads TGTGCCATCAAACCGGGACAGGGACGAGAGACCCAGTACTTC. This translates into CAIKPGQGRETQYF.

The table lists this clone with a few counts. This chain uses TRBV5-5 with TRBJ2-1; 8 nucleotides agree with TRBD2. V lost 4 bases and J lost 2; bases outside the gene matches: 8. The CDR3 is 16 amino acids. The V gene's germline CDR1 is SGHKS and CDR2 YYEKEE (reference sequence). The chain's CDR3 is CASSADGRATYNEQFF. DNA for the CDR3: TGTGCCAGCAGCGCGGACGGGAGGGCCACCTACAATGAGCAGTTCTTC. Drawing the rest from reference TRBV5-5 and TRBJ2-1, the complete variable domain is DAGVTQSPTHLIKTRGQQVTLRCSPISGHKSVSWYQQVLGQGPQFIFQYYEKEERGRGNFPDRFSARQFPNYSSELNVNALLLGDSALYLCASSADGRATYNEQFFGPGTRLTVL.

V is TRBV5-1 and J is TRBJ2-6; the D call may be TRBD1 or TRBD2 (5 bases each). V lost 4 bases to trimming and J lost 1 base, with 18 bases between them. Germline-derived CDR1 and CDR2 are SGHRS and YFSETQ. The CDR3 covers 18 residues. The CDR3 nucleotides are TGCGCCAGCAGCCCTCTAAGGGACGCTGGGTCTGGGGCCAACGTCCTGACTTTC. As protein: CASSPLRDAGSGANVLTF.